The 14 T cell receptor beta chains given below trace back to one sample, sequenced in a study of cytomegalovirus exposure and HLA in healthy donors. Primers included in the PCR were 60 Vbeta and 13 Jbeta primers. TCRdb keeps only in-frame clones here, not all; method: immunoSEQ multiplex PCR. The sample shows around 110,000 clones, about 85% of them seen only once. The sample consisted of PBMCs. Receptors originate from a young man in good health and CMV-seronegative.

CDR3 region: CASSYSLVPYEQYF. The CDR3, as DNA: TGTGCCAGCAGTTACAGCCTAGTTCCCTACGAGCAGTACTTC. The chain combines TRBV6-5 with TRBJ2-7; D is ambiguous. Germline CDR1 and CDR2: MNHEY and SVGAGI. Trimming took 2 bases from V and 2 from J, leaving 10 bases between them. The CDR3 consists of 14 residues.

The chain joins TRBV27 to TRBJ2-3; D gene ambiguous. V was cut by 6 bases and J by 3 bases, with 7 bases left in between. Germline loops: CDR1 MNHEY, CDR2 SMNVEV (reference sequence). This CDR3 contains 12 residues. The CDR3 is CASRTYTDTQYF. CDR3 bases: TGTGCCAGCAGAACTTATACAGATACGCAGTATTTT.

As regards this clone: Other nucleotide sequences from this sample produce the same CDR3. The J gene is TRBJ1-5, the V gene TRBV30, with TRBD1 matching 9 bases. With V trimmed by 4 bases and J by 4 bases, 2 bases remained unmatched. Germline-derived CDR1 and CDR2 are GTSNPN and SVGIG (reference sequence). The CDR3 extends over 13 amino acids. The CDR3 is CAWNDRGNQPQHF. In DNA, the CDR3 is TGTGCCTGGAATGACAGGGGGAATCAGCCCCAGCATTTT. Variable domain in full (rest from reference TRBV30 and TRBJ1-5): SQTIHQWPATLVQPVGSPLSLECTVEGTSNPNLYWYRQAAGRGLQLLFYSVGIGQISSEVPQNLSASRPQDRQFILSSKKLLLSDSGFYLCAWNDRGNQPQHFGDGTRLSIL.

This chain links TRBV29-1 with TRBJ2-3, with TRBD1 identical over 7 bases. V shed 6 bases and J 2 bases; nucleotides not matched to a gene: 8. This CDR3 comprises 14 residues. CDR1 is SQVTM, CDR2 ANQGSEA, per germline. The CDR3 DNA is TGCAGCGTAGCTAGACAGGGTACCACAGATACGCAGTATTTT. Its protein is CSVARQGTTDTQYF.

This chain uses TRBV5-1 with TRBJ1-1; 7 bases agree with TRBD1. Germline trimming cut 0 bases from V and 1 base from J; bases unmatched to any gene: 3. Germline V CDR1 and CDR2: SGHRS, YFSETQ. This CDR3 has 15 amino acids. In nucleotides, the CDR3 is TGCGCCAGCAGCTTGGCTGACAGGGAGAACACTGAAGCTTTCTTT. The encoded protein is CASSLADRENTEAFF.

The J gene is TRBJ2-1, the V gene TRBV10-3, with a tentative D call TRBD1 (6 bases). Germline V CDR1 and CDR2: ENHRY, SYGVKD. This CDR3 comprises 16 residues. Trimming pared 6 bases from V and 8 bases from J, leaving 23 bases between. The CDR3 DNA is TGTGCCATCAGGGAAGTCAGGGGCTATATGGAGGATGAGCAGTTCTTC. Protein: CAIREVRGYMEDEQFF.

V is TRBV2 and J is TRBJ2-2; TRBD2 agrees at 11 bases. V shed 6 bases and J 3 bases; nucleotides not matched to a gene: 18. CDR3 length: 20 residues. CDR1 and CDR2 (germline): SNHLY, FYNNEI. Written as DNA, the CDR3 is TGTGCCAGCAGGGGAGGGGTTAGCGGGGGGGCAAAGGAGTACACCGGGGAGCTGTTTTTT. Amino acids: CASRGGVSGGAKEYTGELFF. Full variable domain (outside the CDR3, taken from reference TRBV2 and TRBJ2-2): EPEVTQTPSHQVTQMGQEVILRCVPISNHLYFYWYRQILGQKVEFLVSFYNNEISEKSEIFDDQFSVERPDGSNFTLKIRSTKLEDSAMYFCASRGGVSGGAKEYTGELFFGEGSRLTVL.

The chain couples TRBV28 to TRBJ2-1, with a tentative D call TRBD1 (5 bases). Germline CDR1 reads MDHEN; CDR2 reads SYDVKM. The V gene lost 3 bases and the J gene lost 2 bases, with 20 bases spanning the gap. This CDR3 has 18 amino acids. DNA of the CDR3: TGTGCCAGCAGTTTGGGTCAGGGCTGGAATGCGGCCTACAATGAGCAGTTCTTC. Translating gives CASSLGQGWNAAYNEQFF.

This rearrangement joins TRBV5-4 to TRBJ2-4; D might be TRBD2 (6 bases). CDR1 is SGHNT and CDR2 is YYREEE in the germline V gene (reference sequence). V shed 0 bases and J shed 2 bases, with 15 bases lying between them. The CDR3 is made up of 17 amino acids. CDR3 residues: CASSLGGGSATKNIQYF. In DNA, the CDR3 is TGTGCCAGCAGCTTGGGTGGGGGGAGTGCTACCAAAAACATTCAGTACTTC.

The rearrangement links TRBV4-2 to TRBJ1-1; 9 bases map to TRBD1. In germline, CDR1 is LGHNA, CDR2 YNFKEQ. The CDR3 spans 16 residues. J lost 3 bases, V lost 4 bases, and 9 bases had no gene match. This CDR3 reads CASSPVQGAVDTEAFF. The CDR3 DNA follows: TGTGCCAGCAGCCCAGTACAGGGGGCGGTCGACACTGAAGCTTTCTTT.

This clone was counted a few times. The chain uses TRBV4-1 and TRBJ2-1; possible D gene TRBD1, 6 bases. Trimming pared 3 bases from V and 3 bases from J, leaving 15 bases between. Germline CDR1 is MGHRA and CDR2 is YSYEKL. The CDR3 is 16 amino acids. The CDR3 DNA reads TGCGCCAGCAGCCAGTATACAGGGTCGATCTACAATGAGCAGTTCTTC. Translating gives CASSQYTGSIYNEQFF.

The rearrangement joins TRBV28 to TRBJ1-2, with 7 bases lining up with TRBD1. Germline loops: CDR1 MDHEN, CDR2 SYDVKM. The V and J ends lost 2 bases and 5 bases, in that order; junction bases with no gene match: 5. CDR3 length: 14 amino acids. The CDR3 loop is CASSLNEGAYGYTF. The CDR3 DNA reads TGTGCCAGCAGTTTAAATGAGGGGGCATATGGCTACACCTTC.

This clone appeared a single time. CDR3 residues: CASSSTPTISGETQYF. Written as DNA, the CDR3 is TGTGCCAGCAGCTCAACCCCAACGATCTCGGGGGAGACCCAGTACTTC. The chain is built from TRBV7-6 and TRBJ2-5; D might be TRBD2 (5 bases). The germline CDR1 and CDR2 sequences are SGHVS and FNYEAQ. The CDR3 has 16 residues. V was shortened by 4 bases and J by 5 bases, with 20 bases between the two germline ends.

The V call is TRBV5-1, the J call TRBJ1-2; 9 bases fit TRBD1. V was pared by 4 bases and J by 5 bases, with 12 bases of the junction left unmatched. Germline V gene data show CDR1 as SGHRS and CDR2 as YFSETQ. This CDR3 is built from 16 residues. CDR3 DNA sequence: TGCGCCAGCAGCCTACGCGGACAGGGGTCGGTATATGGCTACACCTTC. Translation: CASSLRGQGSVYGYTF.